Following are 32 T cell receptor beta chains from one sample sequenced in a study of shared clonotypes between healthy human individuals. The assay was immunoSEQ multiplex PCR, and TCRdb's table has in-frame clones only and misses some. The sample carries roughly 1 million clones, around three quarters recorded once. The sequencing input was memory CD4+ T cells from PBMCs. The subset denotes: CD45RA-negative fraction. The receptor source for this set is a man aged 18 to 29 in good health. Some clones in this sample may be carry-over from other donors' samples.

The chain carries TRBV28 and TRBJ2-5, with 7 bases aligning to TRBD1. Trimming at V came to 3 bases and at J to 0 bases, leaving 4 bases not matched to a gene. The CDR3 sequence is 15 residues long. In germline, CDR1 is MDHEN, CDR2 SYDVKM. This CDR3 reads CASSLRDSHQETQYF. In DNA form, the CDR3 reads TGTGCCAGCAGTTTGAGGGACAGCCACCAAGAGACCCAGTACTTC.

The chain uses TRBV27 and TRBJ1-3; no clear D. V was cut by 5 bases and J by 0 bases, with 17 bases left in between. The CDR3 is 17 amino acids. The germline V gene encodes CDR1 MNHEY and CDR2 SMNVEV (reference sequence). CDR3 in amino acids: CASSPSWTSSSGNTIYF. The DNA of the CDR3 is TGTGCCAGCAGTCCGTCTTGGACTTCCAGCTCTGGAAACACCATATATTTT.

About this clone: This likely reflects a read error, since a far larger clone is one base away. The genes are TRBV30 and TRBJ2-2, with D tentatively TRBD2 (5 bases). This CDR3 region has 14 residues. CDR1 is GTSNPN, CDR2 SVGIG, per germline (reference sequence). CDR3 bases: TGTGCCTGGAGTGTACCTCCGTATGCCGGGGAGCTGCTTTTT. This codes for CAWSVPPYAGELLF.

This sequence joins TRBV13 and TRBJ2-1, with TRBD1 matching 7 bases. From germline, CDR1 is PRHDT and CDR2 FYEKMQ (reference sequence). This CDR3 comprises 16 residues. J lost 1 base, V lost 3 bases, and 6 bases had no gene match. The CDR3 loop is CASSFGPDRSYNEQFF. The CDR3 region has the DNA TGTGCCAGCAGCTTCGGTCCGGACAGGTCCTACAATGAGCAGTTCTTC.

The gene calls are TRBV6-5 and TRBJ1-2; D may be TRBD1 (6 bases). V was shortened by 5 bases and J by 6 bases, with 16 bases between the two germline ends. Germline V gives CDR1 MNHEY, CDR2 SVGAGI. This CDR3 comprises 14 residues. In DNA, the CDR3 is TGTGCCAGCAGTCCCTTGACAGGCGTTCATGGCTACACCTTC. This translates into CASSPLTGVHGYTF.

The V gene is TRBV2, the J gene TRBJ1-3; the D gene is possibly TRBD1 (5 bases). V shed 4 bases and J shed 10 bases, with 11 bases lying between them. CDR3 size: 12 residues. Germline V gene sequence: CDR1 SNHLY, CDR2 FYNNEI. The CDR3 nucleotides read TGTGCCAGCAGTGCCCTCAGGGAGACCATATATTTT. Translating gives CASSALRETIYF.

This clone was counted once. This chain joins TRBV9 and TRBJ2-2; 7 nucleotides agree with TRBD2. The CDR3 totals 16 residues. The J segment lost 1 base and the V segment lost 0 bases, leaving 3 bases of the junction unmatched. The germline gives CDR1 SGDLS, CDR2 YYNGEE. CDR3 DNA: TGTGCCAGCAGCGTAGACCCTAGCGGGAACACCGGGGAGCTGTTTTTT. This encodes CASSVDPSGNTGELFF.

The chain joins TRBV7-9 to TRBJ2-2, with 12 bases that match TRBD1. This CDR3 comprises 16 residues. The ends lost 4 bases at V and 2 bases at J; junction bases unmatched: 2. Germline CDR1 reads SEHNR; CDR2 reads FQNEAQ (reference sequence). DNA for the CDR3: TGTGCCAGCAGCTCCGGGACAGGGGGCAACACCGGGGAGCTGTTTTTT. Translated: CASSSGTGGNTGELFF.

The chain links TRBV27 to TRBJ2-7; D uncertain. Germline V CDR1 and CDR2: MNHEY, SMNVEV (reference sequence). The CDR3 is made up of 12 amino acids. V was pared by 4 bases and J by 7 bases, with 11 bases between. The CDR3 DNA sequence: TGTGCCAGCAGTTCCCCCCGGGCTGAGCAGTACTTC. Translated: CASSSPRAEQYF.

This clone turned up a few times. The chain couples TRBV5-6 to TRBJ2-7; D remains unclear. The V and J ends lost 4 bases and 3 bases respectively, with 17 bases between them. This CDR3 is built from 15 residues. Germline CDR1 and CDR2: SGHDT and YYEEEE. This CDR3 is CASSQLTVRGYEQYF. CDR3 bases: TGTGCCAGCAGCCAATTAACAGTTCGCGGCTACGAGCAGTACTTC. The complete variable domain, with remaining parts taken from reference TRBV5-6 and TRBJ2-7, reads DAGVTQSPTHLIKTRGQQVTLRCSPKSGHDTVSWYQQALGQGPQFIFQYYEEEERQRGNFPDRFSGHQFPNYSSELNVNALLLGDSALYLCASSQLTVRGYEQYFGPGTRLTVT.

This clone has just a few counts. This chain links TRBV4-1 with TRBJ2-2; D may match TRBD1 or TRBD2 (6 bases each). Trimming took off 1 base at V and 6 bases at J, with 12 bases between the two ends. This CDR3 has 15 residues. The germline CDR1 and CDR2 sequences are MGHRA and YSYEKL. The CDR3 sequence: CASSQVTGASGELFF. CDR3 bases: TGCGCCAGCAGCCAAGTAACGGGGGCGTCCGGGGAGCTGTTTTTT.

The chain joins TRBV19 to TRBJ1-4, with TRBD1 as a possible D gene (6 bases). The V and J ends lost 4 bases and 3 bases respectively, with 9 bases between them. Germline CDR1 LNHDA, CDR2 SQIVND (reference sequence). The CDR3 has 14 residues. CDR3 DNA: TGTGCCAGTAGTACGGGGGCCTCTAATGAAAAACTGTTTTTT. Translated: CASSTGASNEKLFF.

The CDR3 is CASSFPLAGSPYEQYF. The CDR3, as DNA: TGTGCCAGCAGTTTCCCCCTGGCGGGATCTCCCTACGAGCAGTACTTC. The chain links TRBV28 to TRBJ2-7, with a tentative D call TRBD2 (6 bases). Germline CDR1 MDHEN, CDR2 SYDVKM. V lost 3 bases and J lost 2, with 17 bases in between. This CDR3 region has 16 residues.

The CDR3 nucleotides are TGCAGTGCAGGGGGGGATCAGCCCCAGCATTTT. Its protein is CSAGGDQPQHF. The chain uses TRBV20-1 and TRBJ1-5, with D tentatively TRBD1 (6 bases). This CDR3 comprises 11 residues. The germline V and J ends were trimmed by 6 bases and 5 bases, with 8 bases remaining between them. The V gene's germline CDR1 is DFQATT and CDR2 SNEGSKA (reference sequence).

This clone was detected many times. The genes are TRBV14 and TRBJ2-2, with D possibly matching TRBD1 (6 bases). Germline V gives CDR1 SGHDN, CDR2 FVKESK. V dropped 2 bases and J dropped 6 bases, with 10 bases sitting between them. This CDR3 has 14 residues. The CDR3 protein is CASSQTRGPGELFF. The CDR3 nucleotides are TGTGCCAGCAGCCAAACCAGGGGTCCCGGGGAGCTGTTTTTT.

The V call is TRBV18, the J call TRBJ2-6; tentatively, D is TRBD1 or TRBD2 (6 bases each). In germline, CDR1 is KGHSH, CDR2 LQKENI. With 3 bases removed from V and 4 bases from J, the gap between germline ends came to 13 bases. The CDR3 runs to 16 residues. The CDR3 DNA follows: TGTGCCAGCTCACCGACTAGGGGGGCCGGGGCCAACGTCCTGACTTTC. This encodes CASSPTRGAGANVLTF.

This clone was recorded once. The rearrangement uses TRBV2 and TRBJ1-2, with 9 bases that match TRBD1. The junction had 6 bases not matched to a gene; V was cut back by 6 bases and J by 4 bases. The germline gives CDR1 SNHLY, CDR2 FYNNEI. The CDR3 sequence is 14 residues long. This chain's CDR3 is CASRGDRESYGYTF. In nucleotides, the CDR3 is TGTGCCAGCAGGGGGGACAGGGAGAGCTATGGCTACACCTTC.

The CDR3 region has the DNA TGTGCCTGGAGTGTACTTCAAGGGGCCCTACAGACCCAGTACTTC. It is translated as CAWSVLQGALQTQYF. J is TRBJ2-5 and V is TRBV30; D possibly corresponds to TRBD1 (5 bases). Trimming took 0 bases from V and 6 from J, leaving 17 bases between them. The CDR3 extends over 15 amino acids. Germline V lookup: CDR1 GTSNPN, CDR2 SVGIG (reference sequence).

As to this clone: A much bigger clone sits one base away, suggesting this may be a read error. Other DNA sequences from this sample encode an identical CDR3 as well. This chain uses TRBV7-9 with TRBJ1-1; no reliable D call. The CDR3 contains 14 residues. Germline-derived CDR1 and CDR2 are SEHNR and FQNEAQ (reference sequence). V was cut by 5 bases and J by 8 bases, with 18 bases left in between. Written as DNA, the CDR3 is TGTGCCAGCAGCGAACGTTTGAGGCCCACCGAAGCTTTCTTT. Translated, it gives CASSERLRPTEAFF.

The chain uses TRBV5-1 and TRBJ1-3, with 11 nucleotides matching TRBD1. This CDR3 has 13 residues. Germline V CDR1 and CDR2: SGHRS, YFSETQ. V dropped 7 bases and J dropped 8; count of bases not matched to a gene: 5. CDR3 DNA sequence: TGCGCCAGCTCCGGGACAGGGGGAGACACCATATATTTT. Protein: CASSGTGGDTIYF.

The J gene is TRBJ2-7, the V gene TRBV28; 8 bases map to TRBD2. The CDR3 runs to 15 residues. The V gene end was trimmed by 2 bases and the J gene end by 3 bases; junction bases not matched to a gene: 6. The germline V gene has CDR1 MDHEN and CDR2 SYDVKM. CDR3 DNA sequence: TGTGCCAGCAGTTTACTCGGCGGGAGGCTCTACGAGCAGTACTTC. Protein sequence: CASSLLGGRLYEQYF.

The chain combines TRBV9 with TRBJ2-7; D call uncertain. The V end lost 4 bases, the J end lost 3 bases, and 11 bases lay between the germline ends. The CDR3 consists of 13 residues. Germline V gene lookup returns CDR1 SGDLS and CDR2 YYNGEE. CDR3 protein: CASSPRDLYEQYF. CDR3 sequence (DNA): TGTGCCAGCAGCCCCCGTGACCTCTACGAGCAGTACTTC.

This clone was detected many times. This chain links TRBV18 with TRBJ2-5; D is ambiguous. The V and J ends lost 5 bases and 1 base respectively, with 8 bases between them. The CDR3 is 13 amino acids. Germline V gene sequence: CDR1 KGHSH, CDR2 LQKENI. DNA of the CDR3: TGTGCCAGCTCAACCTCCTTCCAAGAGACCCAGTACTTC. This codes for CASSTSFQETQYF.

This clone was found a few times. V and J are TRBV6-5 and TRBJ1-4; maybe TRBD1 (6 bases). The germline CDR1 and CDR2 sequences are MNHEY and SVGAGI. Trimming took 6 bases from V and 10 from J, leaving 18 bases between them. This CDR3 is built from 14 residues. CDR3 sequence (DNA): TGTGCCAGCAGGGGACAAGGGCTCAACGGAAAACTGTTTTTT. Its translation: CASRGQGLNGKLFF.

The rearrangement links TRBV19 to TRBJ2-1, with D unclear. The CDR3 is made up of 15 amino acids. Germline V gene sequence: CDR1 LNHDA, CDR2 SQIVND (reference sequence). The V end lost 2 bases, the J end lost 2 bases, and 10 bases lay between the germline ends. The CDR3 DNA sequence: TGTGCCAGTAGTATAATCCTAACCACCTACAATGAGCAGTTCTTC. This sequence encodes CASSIILTTYNEQFF. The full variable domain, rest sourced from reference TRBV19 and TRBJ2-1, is DGGITQSPKYLFRKEGQNVTLSCEQNLNHDAMYWYRQDPGQGLRLIYYSQIVNDFQKGDIAEGYSVSREKKESFPLTVTSAQKNPTAFYLCASSIILTTYNEQFFGPGTRLTVL.

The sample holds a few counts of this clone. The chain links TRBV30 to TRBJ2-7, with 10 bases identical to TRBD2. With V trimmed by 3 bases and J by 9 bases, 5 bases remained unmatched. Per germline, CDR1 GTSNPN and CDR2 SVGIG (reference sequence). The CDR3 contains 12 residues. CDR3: CAWSRLAGAQYF. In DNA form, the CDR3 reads TGTGCCTGGAGCCGCCTAGCGGGAGCGCAGTACTTC.

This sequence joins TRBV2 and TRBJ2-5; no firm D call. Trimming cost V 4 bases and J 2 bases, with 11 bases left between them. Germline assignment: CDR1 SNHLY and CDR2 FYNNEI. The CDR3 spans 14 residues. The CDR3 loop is CASSVVSGQETQYF. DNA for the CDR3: TGTGCCAGCAGTGTCGTGTCCGGGCAAGAGACCCAGTACTTC.

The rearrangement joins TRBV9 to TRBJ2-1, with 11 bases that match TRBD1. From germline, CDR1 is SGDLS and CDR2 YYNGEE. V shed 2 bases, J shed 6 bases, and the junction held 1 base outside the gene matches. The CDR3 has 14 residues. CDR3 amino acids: CASSVGTGGNEQFF. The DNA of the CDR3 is TGTGCCAGCAGCGTTGGGACAGGGGGCAATGAGCAGTTCTTC.

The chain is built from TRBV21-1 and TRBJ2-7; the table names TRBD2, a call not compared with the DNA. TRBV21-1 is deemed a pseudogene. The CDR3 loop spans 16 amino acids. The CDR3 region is CASSKSGGGPGYEQYF. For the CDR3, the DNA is TGTGCCAGCAGCAAAAGCGGCGGGGGCCCCGGCTACGAGCAGTACTTC.

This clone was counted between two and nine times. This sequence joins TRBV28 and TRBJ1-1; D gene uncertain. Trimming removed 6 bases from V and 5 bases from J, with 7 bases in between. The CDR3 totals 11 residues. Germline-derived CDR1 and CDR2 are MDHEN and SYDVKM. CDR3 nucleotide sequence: TGTGCCAGCAGGGGTGAGACTGAAGCTTTCTTT. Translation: CASRGETEAFF.

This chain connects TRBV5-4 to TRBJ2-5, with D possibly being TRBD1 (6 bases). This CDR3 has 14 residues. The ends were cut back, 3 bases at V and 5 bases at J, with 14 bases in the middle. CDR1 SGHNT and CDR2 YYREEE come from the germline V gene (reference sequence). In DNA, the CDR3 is TGTGCCAGCAGCTGGTCACAGGGTGGGGAGACCCAGTACTTC. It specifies CASSWSQGGETQYF.

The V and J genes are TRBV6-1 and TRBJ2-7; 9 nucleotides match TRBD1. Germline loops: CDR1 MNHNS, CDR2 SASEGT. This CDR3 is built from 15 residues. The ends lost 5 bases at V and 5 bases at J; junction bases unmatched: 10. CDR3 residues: CASSSRDRVLDEQYF. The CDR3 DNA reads TGTGCCAGCAGTTCCCGGGACAGGGTGTTGGACGAGCAGTACTTC.